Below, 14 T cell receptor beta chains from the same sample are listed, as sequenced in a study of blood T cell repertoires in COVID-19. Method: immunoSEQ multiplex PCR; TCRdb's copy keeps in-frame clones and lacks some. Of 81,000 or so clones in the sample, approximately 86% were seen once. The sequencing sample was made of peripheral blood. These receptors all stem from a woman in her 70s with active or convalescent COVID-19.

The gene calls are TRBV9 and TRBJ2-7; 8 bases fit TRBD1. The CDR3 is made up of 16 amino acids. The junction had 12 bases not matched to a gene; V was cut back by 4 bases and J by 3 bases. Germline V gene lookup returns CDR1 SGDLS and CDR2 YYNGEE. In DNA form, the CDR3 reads TGTGCCAGCAGCCCCTTGTCTGGACAGGGTTTCTACGAGCAGTACTTC. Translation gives CASSPLSGQGFYEQYF.

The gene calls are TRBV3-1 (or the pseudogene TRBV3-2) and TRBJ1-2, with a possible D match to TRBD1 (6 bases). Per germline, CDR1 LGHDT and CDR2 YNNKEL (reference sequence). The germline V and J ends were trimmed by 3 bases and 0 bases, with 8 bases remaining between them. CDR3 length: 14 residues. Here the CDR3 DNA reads TGTGCCAGCAGCCAGACAGGAGCTAACTATGGCTACACCTTC. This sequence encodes CASSQTGANYGYTF.

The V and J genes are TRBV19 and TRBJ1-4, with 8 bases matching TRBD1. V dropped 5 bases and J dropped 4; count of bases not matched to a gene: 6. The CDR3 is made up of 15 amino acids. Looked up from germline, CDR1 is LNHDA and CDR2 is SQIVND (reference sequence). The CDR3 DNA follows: TGTGCCAGTAGTGTGGACAGGGATTATAATGAAAAACTGTTTTTT. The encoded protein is CASSVDRDYNEKLFF.

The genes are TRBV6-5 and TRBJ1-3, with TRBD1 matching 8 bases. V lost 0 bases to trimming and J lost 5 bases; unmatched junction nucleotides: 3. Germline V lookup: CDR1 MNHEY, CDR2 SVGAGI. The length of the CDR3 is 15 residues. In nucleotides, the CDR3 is TGTGCCAGCAGTTACTCTGACAGGGGTAGAAACACCATATATTTT. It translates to CASSYSDRGRNTIYF.

The CDR3 region has the DNA TGTGCCAGCTCACCTAGACCGGGACAGGGTGAAGAGACCCAGTACTTC. Its protein product is CASSPRPGQGEETQYF. The chain links TRBV18 to TRBJ2-5; 9 positions match TRBD1. This CDR3 has 16 residues. J gave up 3 bases and V 3 bases, and 8 bases lay outside the gene matches. CDR1 is KGHSH and CDR2 is LQKENI in the germline V gene.

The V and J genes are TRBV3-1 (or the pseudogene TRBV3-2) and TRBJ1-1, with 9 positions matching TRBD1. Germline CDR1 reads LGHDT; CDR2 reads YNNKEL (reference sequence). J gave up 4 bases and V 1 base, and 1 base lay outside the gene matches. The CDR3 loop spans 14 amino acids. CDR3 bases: TGTGCCAGCAGCCAAGGGACAGGGGTCACTGAAGCTTTCTTT. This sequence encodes CASSQGTGVTEAFF.

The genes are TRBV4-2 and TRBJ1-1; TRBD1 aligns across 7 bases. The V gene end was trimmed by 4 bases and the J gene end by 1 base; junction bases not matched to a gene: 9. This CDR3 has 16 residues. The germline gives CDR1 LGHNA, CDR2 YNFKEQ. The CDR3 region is CASSLLPGTANTEAFF. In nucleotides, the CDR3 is TGTGCCAGCAGCCTTTTGCCCGGGACAGCGAACACTGAAGCTTTCTTT.

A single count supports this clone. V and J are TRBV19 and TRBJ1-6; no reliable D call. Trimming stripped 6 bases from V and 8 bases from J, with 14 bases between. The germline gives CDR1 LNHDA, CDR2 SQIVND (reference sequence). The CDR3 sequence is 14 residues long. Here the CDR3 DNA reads TGTGCCAGTAGCACCGGGTCCTTTGATTCACCCCTCCACTTT. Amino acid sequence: CASSTGSFDSPLHF.

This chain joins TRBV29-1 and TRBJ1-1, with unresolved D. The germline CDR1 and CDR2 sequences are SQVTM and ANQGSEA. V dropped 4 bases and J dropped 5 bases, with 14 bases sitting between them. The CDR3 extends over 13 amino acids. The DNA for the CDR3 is TGCAGCGTTGTTCCGGGGAGAGGGACTGAAGCTTTCTTT. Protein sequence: CSVVPGRGTEAFF.

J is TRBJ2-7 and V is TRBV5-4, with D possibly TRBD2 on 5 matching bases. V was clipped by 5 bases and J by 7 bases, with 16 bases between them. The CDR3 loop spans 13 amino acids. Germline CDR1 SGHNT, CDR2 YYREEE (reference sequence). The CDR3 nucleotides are TGTGCCAGCAGTATAGTGCATCGGGATGAGCAGTACTTC. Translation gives CASSIVHRDEQYF.

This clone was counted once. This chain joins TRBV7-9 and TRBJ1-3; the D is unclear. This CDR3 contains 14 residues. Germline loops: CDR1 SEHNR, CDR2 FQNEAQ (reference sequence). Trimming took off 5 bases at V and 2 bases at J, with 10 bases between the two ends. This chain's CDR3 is CASSTPPAGNTIYF. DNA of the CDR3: TGTGCCAGCAGCACCCCCCCGGCTGGAAACACCATATATTTT.

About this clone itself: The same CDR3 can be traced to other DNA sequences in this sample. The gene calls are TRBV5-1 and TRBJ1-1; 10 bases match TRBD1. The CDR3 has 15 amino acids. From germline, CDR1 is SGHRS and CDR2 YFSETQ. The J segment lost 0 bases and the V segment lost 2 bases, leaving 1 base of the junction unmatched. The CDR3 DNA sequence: TGCGCCAGCAGCTTTGGGACAGGGGTGAACACTGAAGCTTTCTTT. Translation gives CASSFGTGVNTEAFF.

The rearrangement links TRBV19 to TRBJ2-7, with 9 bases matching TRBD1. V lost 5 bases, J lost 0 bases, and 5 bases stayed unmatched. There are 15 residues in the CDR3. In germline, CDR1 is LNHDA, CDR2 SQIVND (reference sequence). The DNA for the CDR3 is TGTGCCAGTAGTTTACCGGGACAGGGCTCCTACGAGCAGTACTTC. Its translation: CASSLPGQGSYEQYF.

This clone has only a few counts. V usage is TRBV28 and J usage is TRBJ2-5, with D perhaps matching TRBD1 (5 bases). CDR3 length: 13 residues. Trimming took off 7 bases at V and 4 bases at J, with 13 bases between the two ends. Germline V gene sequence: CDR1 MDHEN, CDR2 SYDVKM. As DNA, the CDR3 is TGTGCCAGCATCTCGCAGGGCCGAGAGACCCAGTACTTC. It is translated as CASISQGRETQYF.